This T cell receptor beta chain was sequenced during a study of beta chain features in type 1 diabetes. Germline V gene lookup returns CDR1 SQVTM and CDR2 ANQGSEA. Trimming stripped 5 bases from V and 6 bases from J, with 10 bases between. The CDR3 is 11 amino acids. This clone was recorded a few times. Its antigen is not known. The entirety of the isolated RNA underwent reverse transcription, so expressed TCRB transcripts were sequenced. The table came from immunoSEQ multiplex PCR; TCRdb's copy has only in-frame clones and leaves some out. The data contain roughly 290,000 clones, over 14% of them seen just once; the ten biggest clones take up less than 0.02%. Findings of the study overall: Among all four CD4+ subsets, Type 1 diabetes patients had TCRB CDR3s that were moderately but significantly shorter. The study found fewer insertions and more deletions at VDJ junctions in type 1 diabetes patients.

Sequenced input: naive CD4+ T cells from blood. This TCR derives from a young man with type 1 diabetes. The chain joins TRBV29-1 to TRBJ1-1; possibly TRBD1 for D (6 bases). Here the CDR3 DNA reads TGCAGCGTTTTTGGGGGCGCTGAAGCTTTCTTT. Translated, it gives CSVFGGAEAFF. Full variable domain (outside the CDR3, taken from reference TRBV29-1 and TRBJ1-1): SAVISQKPSRDICQRGTSLTIQCQVDSQVTMMFWYRQQPGQSLTLIATANQGSEATYESGFVIDKFPISRPNLTFSTLTVSNMSPEDSSIYLCSVFGGAEAFFGQGTRLTVV.